These 15 T cell receptor beta chains came from one sample sequenced in a study of blood T cell repertoires in COVID-19. This table comes from immunoSEQ multiplex PCR, and its TCRdb copy is limited to in-frame clones, with some not included. The data show approximately 180,000 clones, 88% seen once. The material sequenced was peripheral blood. The receptors shown here come from a human donor in a cohort sampled during active COVID-19.

The chain links TRBV4-2 to TRBJ2-7, with 10 nucleotides matching TRBD1. This CDR3 is 18 amino acids long. In germline, CDR1 is LGHNA, CDR2 YNFKEQ. After removal of 1 base from V and 3 bases from J, the junction contained 12 bases not matched to a gene. CDR3 protein: CASSQGPPGQGGNYEQYF. DNA of the CDR3: TGTGCCAGCAGCCAAGGCCCACCCGGACAGGGGGGGAACTACGAGCAGTACTTC.

This chain uses TRBV28 with TRBJ2-3, with D hard to call. This CDR3 contains 14 residues. Trimming stripped 3 bases from V and 0 bases from J, with 7 bases between. In germline, CDR1 is MDHEN, CDR2 SYDVKM. DNA for the CDR3: TGTGCCAGCAGTTTTATTGTTAGCACAGATACGCAGTATTTT. As protein: CASSFIVSTDTQYF. The full variable domain, with the rest looked up from reference TRBV28 and TRBJ2-3, is DVKVTQSSRYLVKRTGEKVFLECVQDMDHENMFWYRQDPGLGLRLIYFSYDVKMKEKGDIPEGYSVSREKKERFSLILESASTNQTSMYLCASSFIVSTDTQYFGPGTRLTVL.

This chain joins TRBV7-8 and TRBJ1-2; D is possibly TRBD1 (6 bases). The V gene's germline CDR1 is SGHVS and CDR2 FQNEAQ. V gave up 3 bases and J gave up 6 bases, with 14 bases separating them. There are 14 residues in the CDR3. The CDR3 nucleotides read TGTGCCAGCAGCTTCGGGGGGCGCGACGATGGCTACACCTTC. Amino acid sequence: CASSFGGRDDGYTF.

This chain joins TRBV5-1 and TRBJ1-6; D may be TRBD1 (6 bases). The V and J ends lost 0 bases and 9 bases respectively, with 13 bases between them. Per germline, CDR1 SGHRS and CDR2 YFSETQ. The CDR3 spans 15 residues. This chain's CDR3 is CASSLEQGVLSPLHF. CDR3 nucleotide sequence: TGCGCCAGCAGCTTGGAACAGGGAGTTCTTTCACCCCTCCACTTT. Supplemented by reference TRBV5-1 and TRBJ1-6, the full variable domain reads KAGVTQTPRYLIKTRGQQVTLSCSPISGHRSVSWYQQTPGQGLQFLFEYFSETQRNKGNFPGRFSGRQFSNSRSEMNVSTLELGDSALYLCASSLEQGVLSPLHFGNGTRLTVT.

This sequence joins TRBV9 and TRBJ2-3; no reliable D call. Trimming removed 3 bases at V and 3 bases at J, with 8 bases between. Looked up from germline, CDR1 is SGDLS and CDR2 is YYNGEE. The CDR3 contains 13 residues. The CDR3 spells CASSASLTDTQYF. The DNA for the CDR3 is TGTGCCAGCAGCGCGTCTCTGACAGATACGCAGTATTTT.

The rearrangement links TRBV2 to TRBJ1-1, with 11 bases lining up with TRBD1. Unmatched junction bases numbered 9, after V lost 8 bases and J lost 4 bases. CDR1 SNHLY and CDR2 FYNNEI come from the germline V gene. CDR3 length: 15 amino acids. The CDR3 is CASQEIGTGGTEAFF. CDR3 DNA: TGTGCCAGCCAGGAAATCGGGACAGGGGGCACTGAAGCTTTCTTT. The complete variable domain, with remaining parts taken from reference TRBV2 and TRBJ1-1, reads EPEVTQTPSHQVTQMGQEVILRCVPISNHLYFYWYRQILGQKVEFLVSFYNNEISEKSEIFDDQFSVERPDGSNFTLKIRSTKLEDSAMYFCASQEIGTGGTEAFFGQGTRLTVV.

V usage is TRBV5-1 and J usage is TRBJ2-1, with 9 bases lining up with TRBD1. Per the germline V gene, CDR1 is SGHRS and CDR2 is YFSETQ. This CDR3 is built from 14 residues. Losses at the gene ends were 5 bases for V and 8 bases for J; bases not matched to a gene: 8. CDR3 sequence: CASRPGQGIYEQFF. The CDR3 DNA sequence: TGCGCCAGCAGGCCGGGACAGGGAATCTATGAGCAGTTCTTC.

The gene calls are TRBV5-6 and TRBJ2-1; D not resolved. The germline CDR1 and CDR2 sequences are SGHDT and YYEEEE. V lost 0 bases and J 0 bases, leaving 7 bases between the germline ends. The CDR3 extends over 15 amino acids. The CDR3 region has the DNA TGTGCCAGCAGCTTGGACCCCGGCTCCTACAATGAGCAGTTCTTC. This codes for CASSLDPGSYNEQFF.

The chain links TRBV11-2 to TRBJ1-4; a possible D gene is TRBD1 (5 bases). From germline, CDR1 is SGHAT and CDR2 FQNNGV. The CDR3 has 15 residues. V lost 5 bases to trimming and J lost 8 bases, with 18 bases between them. Here the CDR3 DNA reads TGTGCCAGCAGCATGCAGGGCGGCCGTGGGGAAAAACTGTTTTTT. It encodes CASSMQGGRGEKLFF.

In nucleotides, the CDR3 is TGTGCCAGCAGGAATAGCGGGAGGCCCCCTGATACGCAGTATTTT. It translates to CASRNSGRPPDTQYF. This chain joins TRBV5-5 and TRBJ2-3; 10 bases are shared with TRBD2. V lost 5 bases to trimming and J lost 6 bases; unmatched junction nucleotides: 9. CDR1 SGHKS and CDR2 YYEKEE come from the germline V gene (reference sequence). CDR3 length: 15 residues.

The rearrangement joins TRBV18 to TRBJ1-5; 9 bases line up with TRBD1. V trimming: 3 bases; J trimming: 6 bases; junction bases outside the gene matches: 3. The CDR3 totals 14 residues. The germline gives CDR1 KGHSH, CDR2 LQKENI. Here the CDR3 DNA reads TGTGCCAGCTCACCGGACAGGGGACGTCAGCCCCAGCATTTT. Translating gives CASSPDRGRQPQHF.

The rearrangement uses TRBV5-8 and TRBJ1-4; D call uncertain. The CDR3 length is 14 residues. Trimming cost V 0 bases and J 10 bases, with 13 bases left between them. Germline V gives CDR1 SGHTS, CDR2 YDEGEE. CDR3: CASSLVVRSGKLFF. The CDR3 bases are TGTGCCAGCAGCTTGGTGGTACGCAGTGGAAAACTGTTTTTT.

The rearrangement links TRBV4-3 to TRBJ2-6; TRBD1 might be the D (6 bases). Germline values: CDR1 LGHNA, CDR2 YSLEER. The CDR3 has 16 amino acids. V was shortened by 0 bases and J by 3 bases, with 9 bases between the two germline ends. The CDR3 nucleotides read TGCGCCAGCAGCCAAGAAACAGGGTATGGGGCCAACGTCCTGACTTTC. Residues: CASSQETGYGANVLTF.

The chain combines TRBV18 with TRBJ1-4, with TRBD1 matching 7 bases. CDR1 is KGHSH and CDR2 is LQKENI in the germline V gene. CDR3 length: 14 residues. Germline trimming cut 0 bases from V and 9 bases from J; bases unmatched to any gene: 4. CDR3: CASSPPWDSKKLFF. The DNA of the CDR3 is TGTGCCAGCTCACCACCGTGGGACAGTAAAAAACTGTTTTTT.

The count of this clone is one. The chain carries TRBV5-6 and TRBJ2-6, with 7 bases lining up with TRBD1. Looked up from germline, CDR1 is SGHDT and CDR2 is YYEEEE. V shed 5 bases, J shed 1 base, and the junction held 6 bases outside the gene matches. This CDR3 contains 16 residues. In DNA form, the CDR3 reads TGTGCCAGCAGGCACAAGACAGGGTCTGGGGCCAACGTCCTGACTTTC. Encoded protein: CASRHKTGSGANVLTF. The variable domain in full, with the rest retrieved from reference TRBV5-6 and TRBJ2-6, is DAGVTQSPTHLIKTRGQQVTLRCSPKSGHDTVSWYQQALGQGPQFIFQYYEEEERQRGNFPDRFSGHQFPNYSSELNVNALLLGDSALYLCASRHKTGSGANVLTFGAGSRLTVL.